A selection of T cell receptor beta chains follows, all from one sample in a study of blood T cell repertoires in COVID-19. Assay: immunoSEQ multiplex PCR; the TCRdb copy retains only in-frame clones and omits some. The sample has a few hundred thousand clones; approximately 89% are singletons. The specimen was peripheral blood. These TCRs come from a woman between 50 and 59 years old who had recovered from COVID-19. Each CDR3 is given with its conserved first and last residue. The D gene is left open where the match is weak. Some rows mark clone size as missing; the rest say once, few, many or name a class of expanded clone.

J: TRBJ2-2; size: -; V: TRBV16; D: -; CDR3: CASSQQGEDGELFF; DNA: TGTGCCAGCAGCCAACAGGGTGAGGACGGGGAGCTGTTTTTT
J: TRBJ2-7; size: -; V: TRBV11-2; D: TRBD1; CDR3: CASSLARGMYEQYF; DNA: TGTGCCAGCAGCTTAGCCAGGGGGATGTACGAGCAGTACTTC
J: TRBJ2-7; size: -; V: TRBV7-8; D: TRBD1; CDR3: CASSSPRGRTGSSYEQYF; DNA: TGTGCCAGCAGCTCCCCTAGGGGGCGGACAGGGAGCTCCTACGAGCAGTACTTC
J: TRBJ1-2; size: -; V: TRBV3-1/TRBV3-2; D: -; CDR3: CASSQSLAGYTF; DNA: TGTGCCAGCAGCCAATCATTAGCCGGCTACACCTTC
J: TRBJ1-1; size: once; V: TRBV4-3; D: -; CDR3: CASSQAGASGNTEAFF; DNA: TGCGCCAGCAGCCAGGCTGGGGCGTCAGGGAACACTGAAGCTTTCTTT
J: TRBJ2-7; size: -; V: TRBV19; D: -; CDR3: CASSGQANSYEQYF; DNA: TGTGCCAGTAGTGGCCAGGCAAACTCCTACGAGCAGTACTTC
J: TRBJ2-5; size: -; V: TRBV20-1; D: TRBD2; CDR3: CSASPFWGSSGRTYLKQGTQYF; DNA: TGCAGTGCTAGTCCGTTCTGGGGATCTAGCGGGAGAACGTATCTTAAACAAGGGACCCAGTACTTC
J: TRBJ1-5; size: -; V: TRBV28; D: TRBD1; CDR3: CASSSRQGWNQPQHF; DNA: TGTGCCAGCAGTTCAAGACAGGGGTGGAATCAGCCCCAGCATTTT
J: TRBJ2-1; size: few; V: TRBV7-9; D: TRBD2; CDR3: CASSLGTSAFDEQFF; DNA: TGTGCCAGCAGCTTGGGGACTAGCGCTTTTGATGAGCAGTTCTTC
J: TRBJ2-4; size: -; V: TRBV7-8; D: TRBD1; CDR3: CASSSTGGANIQYF; DNA: TGTGCCAGCAGCTCAACAGGGGGCGCGAACATTCAGTACTTC
J: TRBJ2-1; size: -; V: TRBV10-3; D: TRBD2; CDR3: CAITSKLGGRSSYNEQFF; DNA: TGTGCCATCACCTCCAAATTGGGCGGGAGAAGCTCCTACAATGAGCAGTTCTTC
J: TRBJ1-2; size: -; V: TRBV4-3; D: -; CDR3: CASSHEGLYGYTF; DNA: TGCGCCAGCAGCCATGAGGGACTCTATGGCTACACCTTC
J: TRBJ2-3; size: -; V: TRBV7-2; D: TRBD2; CDR3: CASSILLAGGADTQYF; DNA: TGTGCCAGCAGCATACTGCTAGCGGGGGGTGCAGATACGCAGTATTTT
J: TRBJ2-2; size: -; V: TRBV7-2; D: -; CDR3: CASSLAGLYTGELFF; DNA: TGTGCCAGCAGCTTAGCGGGACTTTACACCGGGGAGCTGTTTTTT
J: TRBJ1-6; size: once; V: TRBV27; D: -; CDR3: CASSLRQGNSPLHF; DNA: TGTGCCAGCAGTTTACGGCAGGGGAATTCACCCCTCCACTTT
J: TRBJ2-3; size: -; V: TRBV5-1; D: TRBD2; CDR3: CASSSVTGGGATDTQYF; DNA: TGCGCCAGCAGCTCCGTGACGGGCGGGGGGGCTACAGATACGCAGTATTTT
J: TRBJ2-1; size: once; V: TRBV20-1; D: TRBD2; CDR3: CSASGLGNEQFF; DNA: TGCAGTGCTAGTGGACTAGGCAATGAGCAGTTCTTC
J: TRBJ2-1; size: -; V: TRBV4-3; D: TRBD2; CDR3: CASSRAAGTSGEQFF; DNA: TGCGCCAGCAGCCGAGCCGCTGGGACTAGCGGAGAGCAGTTCTTC
J: TRBJ1-1; size: -; V: TRBV6-1; D: -; CDR3: CASSEQGRGTEAFF; DNA: TGTGCCAGCAGTGAACAGGGGAGGGGAACTGAAGCTTTCTTT
J: TRBJ1-1; size: -; V: TRBV7-2; D: -; CDR3: CASSFELPTEAFF; DNA: TGTGCCAGCAGCTTCGAGTTGCCCACTGAAGCTTTCTTT
J: TRBJ2-1; size: many; V: TRBV5-1; D: TRBD2; CDR3: CASSLSTSGGGEQFF; DNA: TGCGCCAGCAGCTTATCTACTAGCGGGGGTGGTGAGCAGTTCTTC
J: TRBJ2-5; size: -; V: TRBV5-6; D: TRBD2; CDR3: CASSFVPSGREETQYF; DNA: TGTGCCAGCAGCTTTGTCCCCAGCGGGAGAGAGGAGACCCAGTACTTC
J: TRBJ2-3; size: once; V: TRBV28; D: TRBD2; CDR3: CASSEQTSGYGTDTQYF; DNA: TGTGCCAGCAGTGAACAGACTAGCGGGTACGGCACAGATACGCAGTATTTT
J: TRBJ2-3; size: -; V: TRBV5-1; D: -; CDR3: CASSAGASTDTQYF; DNA: TGCGCCAGCAGTGCAGGGGCTAGCACAGATACGCAGTATTTT
J: TRBJ2-1; size: once; V: TRBV20-1; D: TRBD2; CDR3: CSASFAGSSGYNEQFF; DNA: TGCAGTGCTAGTTTCGCGGGATCTAGCGGTTACAATGAGCAGTTCTTC
J: TRBJ2-6; size: once; V: TRBV28; D: TRBD1; CDR3: CASSMFNRGTGANVLTF; DNA: TGTGCCAGCAGTATGTTTAACAGGGGCACTGGGGCCAACGTCCTGACTTTC
J: TRBJ2-1; size: -; V: TRBV5-5; D: -; CDR3: CASFLAGSQVEQFF; DNA: TGTGCCAGCTTTCTGGCGGGTAGCCAGGTGGAGCAGTTCTTC
J: TRBJ1-6; size: -; V: TRBV6-4; D: TRBD1; CDR3: CAAPGQGMSSYNSPLHF; DNA: TGTGCCGCCCCGGGACAGGGGATGAGCTCCTATAATTCACCCCTCCACTTT